These T cell receptor beta chains were read from a single sample in a study of cytomegalovirus exposure and HLA in healthy donors. Generated by immunoSEQ multiplex PCR, the TCRdb table keeps only in-frame clones and is missing some. The repertoire consists of some 200,000 clones, with 83% occurring once and the leading ten covering approximately 1.5%. The specimen sequenced was PBMCs. These TCRs come from a girl aged 10 to 17 in good health and CMV-seronegative. The CDR3 runs from the conserved cysteine through the conserved F or W. Each record gives: clone size, D gene, V gene, J gene, CDR3 protein, CDR3 DNA. D genes are given only for firm matches. The size of a clone is reported for some rows only, either as once, few or many, or as a class for expanded clones.

.	TRBD2	TRBV5-1	TRBJ2-5	CASSSSGGVGETQYF	TGCGCCAGCAGCAGTAGCGGGGGGGTCGGGGAGACCCAGTACTTC
.	TRBD2	TRBV7-9	TRBJ2-7	CASSPPRTSGRDYEQYF	TGTGCCAGCAGCCCACCACGGACTAGCGGGAGGGACTACGAGCAGTACTTC
.	TRBD1	TRBV6-5	TRBJ1-1	CASRQNGQGMAFF	TGTGCCAGCAGACAGAATGGACAGGGTATGGCTTTCTTT
.	TRBD1	TRBV29-1	TRBJ2-1	CSVGTGGFNEQFF	TGCAGCGTCGGGACAGGGGGTTTCAATGAGCAGTTCTTC
.	.	TRBV14	TRBJ1-4	CASSQDLGEEKLFF	TGTGCCAGCAGCCAAGATCTGGGCGAAGAAAAACTGTTTTTT
.	TRBD2	TRBV4-3	TRBJ2-1	CASSQEGLAGYNEQFF	TGCGCCAGCAGCCAAGAGGGACTAGCGGGCTACAATGAGCAGTTCTTC
.	.	TRBV6-1	TRBJ1-4	CASSGGQNEKLFF	TGTGCCAGCAGTGGCGGTCAGAATGAAAAACTGTTTTTT
.	TRBD1	TRBV15	TRBJ2-7	CATSRARQGDYEQYF	TGTGCCACCAGCAGAGCACGACAGGGGGACTACGAGCAGTACTTC
few	.	TRBV5-8	TRBJ1-2	CASSLAGGANYGYTF	TGTGCCAGCAGCTTGGCCGGGGGGGCCAACTATGGCTACACCTTC
.	TRBD1	TRBV29-1	TRBJ1-1	CSAGTERLNTEAFF	TGCAGCGCAGGGACAGAAAGATTGAACACTGAAGCTTTCTTT
.	TRBD1	TRBV23-1	TRBJ2-2	CASSQKRLGTGENTGELFF	TGCGCCAGCAGTCAAAAGAGACTTGGGACAGGGGAGAACACCGGGGAGCTGTTTTTT
.	TRBD1	TRBV4-2	TRBJ1-1	CASSQDPGTGNTEAFF	TGTGCCAGCAGCCAAGATCCGGGGACAGGGAACACTGAAGCTTTCTTT
.	.	TRBV2	TRBJ1-1	CASSAGAYTEAFF	TGTGCCAGCAGTGCAGGGGCGTACACTGAAGCTTTCTTT
few	.	TRBV10-1	TRBJ2-7	CASSDPSSDSYEQYF	TGCGCCAGCAGTGACCCGTCGTCGGACAGCTACGAGCAGTACTTC
.	.	TRBV5-6	TRBJ2-5	CASSLVGGLGVPAKETQYF	TGTGCCAGCAGCTTGGTGGGCGGGTTGGGCGTCCCGGCCAAAGAGACCCAGTACTTC
.	TRBD1	TRBV28	TRBJ1-4	CASSLAGTGFEKLFF	TGTGCCAGCAGTCTCGCCGGGACAGGGTTTGAAAAACTGTTTTTT
.	TRBD2	TRBV7-8	TRBJ2-1	CASSLLGRVYNEQFF	TGTGCCAGCAGCTTACTTGGGAGGGTCTACAATGAGCAGTTCTTC
.	.	TRBV6-1	TRBJ1-5	CASRPTGNQPQHF	TGTGCCAGCAGACCGACAGGAAATCAGCCCCAGCATTTT
.	.	TRBV5-4	TRBJ2-1	CASSLEGRGNEQFF	TGTGCCAGCAGCTTGGAGGGGCGGGGCAATGAGCAGTTCTTC
.	TRBD1	TRBV9	TRBJ1-2	CASSARTGDHYGYTF	TGTGCCAGCAGCGCTAGGACAGGGGATCACTATGGCTACACCTTC
.	.	TRBV29-1	TRBJ1-4	CSVRAGTTNEKLFF	TGCAGCGTTAGAGCCGGGACAACTAATGAAAAACTGTTTTTT
.	TRBD1	TRBV6-5	TRBJ2-1	CASSLDRGYYNEQFF	TGTGCCAGCAGCTTGGACAGGGGATACTACAATGAGCAGTTCTTC
few	.	TRBV7-9	TRBJ1-6	CASSLAFDNSPLHF	TGTGCCAGCAGCTTAGCGTTCGATAATTCACCCCTCCACTTT
few	.	TRBV10-1	TRBJ2-5	CASSSWAGGETQYF	TGCGCCAGCAGTTCCTGGGCGGGTGGAGAGACCCAGTACTTC
.	.	TRBV5-6	TRBJ1-2	CASSLTNYGYTF	TGTGCCAGCAGCCTTACAAACTATGGCTACACCTTC
.	TRBD1	TRBV7-9	TRBJ2-7	CASSLAGTGKFYEQYF	TGTGCCAGCAGCTTAGCGGGGACAGGGAAATTCTACGAGCAGTACTTC
.	TRBD1	TRBV19	TRBJ1-1	CASSGQHMNTEAFF	TGTGCCAGCTCGGGACAGCACATGAACACTGAAGCTTTCTTT
.	.	TRBV30	TRBJ1-2	CAWRRGRGRVNGYTF	TGTGCCTGGAGACGAGGCAGGGGAAGGGTGAATGGCTACACCTTC
.	.	TRBV19	TRBJ2-1	CASSIGAAADAYGENEQFF	TGTGCCAGTAGTATAGGTGCCGCAGCGGACGCCTACGGGGAGAATGAGCAGTTCTTC
.	TRBD2	TRBV4-1	TRBJ2-1	CASSQPPRGGLGEQFF	TGCGCCAGCAGCCAACCCCCGCGGGGGGGCTTGGGCGAGCAGTTCTTC
.	TRBD1	TRBV28	TRBJ2-7	CASRGTGDNYEQYF	TGTGCCAGCAGGGGGACAGGGGATAACTACGAGCAGTACTTC
.	TRBD1	TRBV2	TRBJ1-5	CASRTGGGNQPQHF	TGTGCCAGCAGGACAGGGGGCGGCAATCAGCCCCAGCATTTT
.	.	TRBV6-6	TRBJ2-1	CASRALRTAVNEQFF	TGTGCCAGCAGGGCCCTCCGGACAGCAGTCAATGAGCAGTTCTTC
.	.	TRBV21-1	TRBJ2-7	CASTQQTGHYYEQYF	TGTGCCAGCACACAACAAACGGGACATTACTACGAGCAGTACTTC
.	.	TRBV6-5	TRBJ1-5	CASSQQGRGNQPQHF	TGTGCCAGCAGTCAGCAGGGAAGGGGCAATCAGCCCCAGCATTTT
few	TRBD2	TRBV6-6	TRBJ2-2	CASSGGGGGVGELFF	TGTGCCAGCAGTGGGGGCGGGGGGGGAGTCGGGGAGCTGTTTTTT
.	.	TRBV5-1	TRBJ2-7	CASSLGEGPYEQYF	TGCGCCAGCAGCTTAGGAGAGGGTCCCTACGAGCAGTACTTC